The entry below describes one T cell receptor (beta chain). The data originate from a study of shared T cell receptors in the human thymus. TCRdb's table, derived via immunoSEQ multiplex PCR, lists solely in-frame clones and lacks some. Of hundreds of thousands of clones in the sample, about 84% were seen once. The V gene's germline CDR1 is SGHDT and CDR2 YYEEEE. The CDR3 sequence is 18 residues long. The V segment lost 4 bases and the J segment 2 bases; nucleotides outside the gene matches: 12. The sample was also linked to a second study, of human thymus T cells. As that report states: Resections removed during corrective heart surgery provided the thymus tissue used.

The source of this sequence is a boy in the first two years of life with a congenital heart defect. The sequenced sample consisted of thymocytes. V gene TRBV5-6 combines with J gene TRBJ2-3; 11 bases are a match to TRBD2. Here the CDR3 DNA reads TGTGCCAGCAGCCGGCTAGCGGGAGGCCAATCTTTCACAGATACGCAGTATTTT. This sequence encodes CASSRLAGGQSFTDTQYF.